The 27 T cell receptor beta chains below were found in one sample sequenced in a study of T-cell memory formation after mild COVID-19. TCRdb independently ran MiXCR on the 5' RACE reads; one entry per CDR3 protein. The sample contains about 390,000 distinct CDR3 sequences, approximately 21% of which appear only once. The material sequenced was PBMCs or a T cell subset sorted from them (not recorded which). The receptors were gathered from an adult woman who had mild COVID-19 (a few samples of this study predate the infection). Cell type and time point are not known.

This clonotype was counted a few times. The chain carries TRBV4-3 and TRBJ2-3; D assignment may be TRBD1 or TRBD2 (5 bases each). Trimming took off 4 bases at V and 0 bases at J, with 20 bases between the two ends. The CDR3 length is 18 residues. CDR1 is LGHNA and CDR2 is YSLEER in the germline V gene. The CDR3 is CASSLFQGETLSTDTQYF. The CDR3 DNA follows: TGCGCCAGCAGCCTCTTCCAGGGAGAGACCCTTAGCACAGATACGCAGTATTTT.

The chain has TRBV5-1 and TRBJ2-5; TRBD2 matches 9 bases. The CDR3 length is 16 residues. CDR1 is SGHRS, CDR2 YFSETQ, per germline. V dropped 0 bases and J dropped 3; count of bases not matched to a gene: 6. CDR3 loop: CASSLGPSGDEETQYF. In nucleotides, the CDR3 is TGCGCCAGCAGCTTGGGGCCTAGCGGGGATGAAGAGACCCAGTACTTC.

V gene TRBV29-1 combines with J gene TRBJ2-3; 11 bases fit TRBD2. The CDR3 spans 12 residues. The trim removed 6 bases at V and 5 bases at J, leaving 1 base unmatched. Germline-derived CDR1 and CDR2 are SQVTM and ANQGSEA. CDR3 in amino acids: CSVGTSGDTQYF. The CDR3, as DNA: TGCAGCGTGGGGACTAGCGGAGATACGCAGTATTTT.

The chain couples TRBV20-1 to TRBJ2-7; 11 bases fit TRBD1. This CDR3 comprises 16 residues. Germline V gene data show CDR1 as DFQATT and CDR2 as SNEGSKA (reference sequence). Unmatched junction bases numbered 5, after V lost 1 base and J lost 0 bases. The CDR3 reads CSARGTGGVSSYEQYF. In DNA form, the CDR3 reads TGCAGTGCTAGAGGGACAGGGGGCGTAAGCTCCTACGAGCAGTACTTC.

The chain employs TRBV2 and TRBJ1-5; perhaps TRBD1 as D (5 bases). Germline lookup yields CDR1 SNHLY and CDR2 FYNNEI. The ends were cut back, 5 bases at V and 11 bases at J, with 25 bases in the middle. The CDR3 spans 16 residues. The DNA for the CDR3 is TGTGCCAGCAGTTATCTTTTTGGCGCCCGGGACTGGACCCAGCATTTT. Translated: CASSYLFGARDWTQHF. Full variable domain (remainder filled in from reference TRBV2 and TRBJ1-5): EPEVTQTPSHQVTQMGQEVILRCVPISNHLYFYWYRQILGQKVEFLVSFYNNEISEKSEIFDDQFSVERPDGSNFTLKIRSTKLEDSAMYFCASSYLFGARDWTQHFGDGTRLSIL.

The gene calls are TRBV5-1 and TRBJ2-7; a weak D match, TRBD1 (5 bases). CDR1 and CDR2 (germline): SGHRS, YFSETQ. The CDR3 is made up of 15 amino acids. The V gene lost 0 bases and the J gene lost 2 bases, with 12 bases spanning the gap. CDR3 in amino acids: CASSLVTDSTYEQYF. In DNA form, the CDR3 reads TGCGCCAGCAGCTTGGTGACAGATTCTACCTACGAGCAGTACTTC.

The rearrangement joins TRBV24-1 to TRBJ2-5; the match to TRBD1 covers 9 bases. Germline V lookup: CDR1 KGHDR, CDR2 SFDVKD. The ends lost 4 bases at V and 12 bases at J; junction bases unmatched: 8. This CDR3 has 13 amino acids. In DNA form, the CDR3 reads TGTGCCACCAGTGACACCGGACAGGGGCCCAAGTACTTC. It encodes CATSDTGQGPKYF.

The table lists this clonotype with a few counts. The chain uses TRBV4-3 and TRBJ2-2; 10 nucleotides line up with TRBD2. Per the germline V gene, CDR1 is LGHNA and CDR2 is YSLEER. The CDR3 sequence is 17 residues long. With V trimmed by 3 bases and J by 0 bases, 4 bases remained unmatched. Here the CDR3 reads CASSHPGLAANTGELFF. CDR3 DNA sequence: TGCGCCAGCAGCCACCCCGGACTAGCGGCGAACACCGGGGAGCTGTTTTTT.

The gene calls are TRBV6-5 and TRBJ2-1; 10 positions agree with TRBD1. The CDR3 sequence is 15 residues long. The J segment lost 6 bases and the V segment lost 4 bases, leaving 6 bases of the junction unmatched. Germline V lookup: CDR1 MNHEY, CDR2 SVGAGI. CDR3 DNA: TGTGCCAGCAGTTTAGACAGGGGGCTAATCAATGAGCAGTTCTTC. Its translation: CASSLDRGLINEQFF.

Only a few counts were recorded for this clonotype. The rearrangement uses TRBV19 and TRBJ1-5, with a weak D call TRBD1 (5 bases). The CDR3 has 13 amino acids. Trimming removed 5 bases from V and 12 bases from J, with 17 bases in between. Per the germline V gene, CDR1 is LNHDA and CDR2 is SQIVND (reference sequence). This chain's CDR3 is CASSRRGNRGQHF. Here the CDR3 DNA reads TGTGCCAGTAGTCGGAGGGGAAACCGCGGCCAGCATTTT. The variable domain in full, with the rest retrieved from reference TRBV19 and TRBJ1-5, is DGGITQSPKYLFRKEGQNVTLSCEQNLNHDAMYWYRQDPGQGLRLIYYSQIVNDFQKGDIAEGYSVSREKKESFPLTVTSAQKNPTAFYLCASSRRGNRGQHFGDGTRLSIL.

The chain joins TRBV6-2 or TRBV6-3 to TRBJ2-1, with unresolved D. CDR3 length equals 18 residues. Trimming removed 2 bases at V and 0 bases at J, with 17 bases between. CDR1 MNHEY and CDR2 SVGEGT come from the germline V gene. The CDR3: CASSYTRGLESSYNEQFF. CDR3 sequence (DNA): TGTGCCAGCAGTTACACCCGCGGTCTAGAGAGCTCCTACAATGAGCAGTTCTTC.

This clonotype was picked up many times. V usage is TRBV12-3 or TRBV12-4 and J usage is TRBJ2-7; 8 nucleotides agree with TRBD2. With 6 bases clipped from V and 3 bases from J, the junction kept 7 bases outside the gene matches. The CDR3 has 14 amino acids. The CDR3 sequence is CASSPRGGNYEQYF. CDR3 in DNA: TGTGCCAGCAGCCCCCGGGGGGGAAACTACGAGCAGTACTTC.

The rearrangement links TRBV6-5 to TRBJ2-5, with TRBD1 matching over 8 bases. Trimming took 4 bases from V and 5 from J; bases not matched to a gene: 12. The CDR3 extends over 16 amino acids. CDR1 is MNHEY, CDR2 SVGAGI, per germline. The CDR3 here is CASSSPTTGEAETQYF. For the CDR3, the DNA is TGTGCCAGCAGTTCACCTACGACAGGGGAAGCGGAGACCCAGTACTTC.

This clonotype was detected only a few times. The CDR3: CASSFGSGGSSGNTIYF. The CDR3 DNA follows: TGCGCCAGCAGCTTTGGCAGCGGAGGCTCCTCTGGAAACACCATATATTTT. The rearrangement joins TRBV5-1 to TRBJ1-3; D call uncertain. V was cut by 2 bases and J by 0 bases, with 15 bases left in between. Per the germline V gene, CDR1 is SGHRS and CDR2 is YFSETQ. This CDR3 has 17 residues.

The rearrangement joins TRBV12-3 or TRBV12-4 to TRBJ1-1, with 8 bases fitting TRBD1. The V gene end was trimmed by 6 bases and the J gene end by 1 base; junction bases not matched to a gene: 7. This CDR3 region has 15 residues. The CDR3 sequence: CASRRSDRANTEAFF. The DNA of the CDR3 is TGTGCCAGCAGACGCTCGGACAGGGCGAACACTGAAGCTTTCTTT.

In its sample, this clonotype was seen a few times. The J gene is TRBJ1-1, the V gene TRBV6-6; D uncertain. Trimming cost V 6 bases and J 0 bases, with 8 bases left between them. The germline V gene has CDR1 MNHNY and CDR2 SVGAGI (reference sequence). This CDR3 has 13 amino acids. This CDR3 is CASRSEMNTEAFF. CDR3 nucleotide sequence: TGTGCCAGCAGGAGCGAAATGAACACTGAAGCTTTCTTT.

J is TRBJ2-5 and V is TRBV4-3; perhaps TRBD2 as D (5 bases). Trimming left V 4 bases short and J 1 base short, with 13 bases between. From germline, CDR1 is LGHNA and CDR2 YSLEER. The CDR3 sequence is 15 residues long. The CDR3 bases are TGCGCCAGCAGCCCATGGAGGCGACCCCAAGAGACCCAGTACTTC. This encodes CASSPWRRPQETQYF.

This clonotype occurred a few times. This chain's CDR3 is CASSPDYTNTGELFF. In DNA, the CDR3 is TGTGCCAGCAGCCCGGATTACACGAACACCGGGGAGCTGTTTTTT. The chain links TRBV6-2 or TRBV6-3 to TRBJ2-2; D not resolved. CDR3 size: 15 residues. V lost 6 bases to trimming and J lost 0 bases, with 11 bases between them. Germline loops: CDR1 MNHEY, CDR2 SVGEGT.

This clonotype was seen a handful of times. V and J are TRBV6-2 or TRBV6-3 and TRBJ2-7; 10 bases line up with TRBD1. Germline V gene data show CDR1 as MNHEY and CDR2 as SVGEGT. J lost 4 bases, V lost 4 bases, and 7 bases had no gene match. CDR3 length: 15 residues. This CDR3 reads CASSSAGTGVYEQYF. The DNA of the CDR3 is TGTGCCAGCAGTTCGGCCGGGACAGGGGTATACGAGCAGTACTTC.

The rearrangement links TRBV12-3 or TRBV12-4 to TRBJ2-4; D call uncertain. V was cut by 1 base and J by 9 bases, with 13 bases left in between. CDR3 length: 14 residues. CDR3: CASSLGGGVGIQYF. The CDR3 DNA is TGTGCCAGCAGTTTAGGGGGTGGGGTCGGCATTCAGTACTTC.

This chain joins TRBV10-3 and TRBJ1-2; D is possibly TRBD1 (6 bases). The CDR3 has 14 residues. Germline V CDR1 and CDR2: ENHRY, SYGVKD. V shed 2 bases and J shed 8 bases, with 15 bases lying between them. The CDR3 DNA reads as TGTGCCATCAGTGAGCGGGAACAGGGAGGAGGCTACACCTTC. This encodes CAISEREQGGGYTF.

This clonotype came up a few times. The chain is built from TRBV20-1 and TRBJ2-1, with no clear D. With 1 base removed from V and 1 base from J, the gap between germline ends came to 8 bases. Germline CDR1 reads DFQATT; CDR2 reads SNEGSKA (reference sequence). This CDR3 comprises 14 residues. The CDR3 loop is CSARGDKSYNEQFF. CDR3 bases: TGCAGTGCTAGAGGCGACAAGTCCTACAATGAGCAGTTCTTC.

This clonotype was found a few times. CDR3 loop: CASSPPVFGEAFF. CDR3 in DNA: TGTGCCAGCTCACCACCGGTATTCGGGGAAGCTTTCTTT. The chain is built from TRBV18 and TRBJ1-1; no reliable D call. Germline CDR1 KGHSH, CDR2 LQKENI. The CDR3 totals 13 residues. V was clipped by 0 bases and J by 8 bases, with 10 bases between them.

This clonotype was seen many times. This rearrangement joins TRBV5-1 to TRBJ1-3, with unresolved D. The CDR3 contains 11 residues. Germline V gene data show CDR1 as SGHRS and CDR2 as YFSETQ. V dropped 5 bases and J dropped 4 bases, with 4 bases sitting between them. CDR3 in DNA: TGCGCCAGCAGGAGCGGAAACACCATATATTTT. Translated: CASRSGNTIYF.

In this sample, this clonotype turned up a few times. The J gene is TRBJ1-2, the V gene TRBV29-1; 7 nucleotides agree with TRBD1. The CDR3 consists of 13 residues. In germline, CDR1 is SQVTM, CDR2 ANQGSEA. V dropped 4 bases and J dropped 1; count of bases not matched to a gene: 3. CDR3 loop: CSVVAGGNYGYTF. DNA for the CDR3: TGCAGCGTTGTGGCAGGGGGTAACTATGGCTACACCTTC.

This clonotype was recorded a few times. The chain employs TRBV27 and TRBJ2-3; 7 bases map to TRBD2. Unmatched junction bases numbered 9, after V lost 2 bases and J lost 1 base. The CDR3 is 17 amino acids. Germline-derived CDR1 and CDR2 are MNHEY and SMNVEV (reference sequence). CDR3 nucleotide sequence: TGTGCCAGCAGTTTACTGTACCCCAGCGGGGGCACAGATACGCAGTATTTT. It is translated as CASSLLYPSGGTDTQYF.

The chain joins TRBV3-1 to TRBJ1-5; D is uncertain. The CDR3 runs to 14 residues. The V gene lost 1 base and the J gene lost 0 bases, with 4 bases spanning the gap. The germline V gene has CDR1 LGHDT and CDR2 YNNKEL (reference sequence). The CDR3 sequence: CASSQVGSNQPQHF. CDR3 DNA sequence: TGTGCCAGCAGCCAAGTGGGTAGCAATCAGCCCCAGCATTTT.